This T cell receptor beta chain was recovered during a study of CD8+ T cells in alopecia areata. Starting from PBMCs, sorting isolated CD4+ and CD8+ T cells. Once RNA had been extracted, it was reverse transcribed into cDNA to act as the sequencing template. TCRdb's copy holds only in-frame clones and misses some; the assay was immunoSEQ multiplex PCR. The sample carries 110,000 to 150,000 clones, 45% to 60% recorded once. The sequence came from a human donor with alopecia areata. Source: CD4+ T cells sorted from blood, taken at week 0.

The CDR3 spells CASSLPFRLAGVEDTQYF. DNA of the CDR3: TGTGCCAGCAGCTTACCCTTCAGGCTAGCGGGAGTAGAAGATACGCAGTATTTT. V and J are TRBV7-9 and TRBJ2-3, with TRBD2 matching 10 bases. CDR1 and CDR2 from the germline V gene are SEHNR and FQNEAQ (reference sequence). V lost 2 bases to trimming and J lost 5 bases; unmatched junction nucleotides: 13. The CDR3 extends over 18 amino acids.